The 19 T cell receptor beta chains listed next were all sequenced from one sample in a study of T cell responses to AZD1222 COVID-19 vaccine. TCRdb's copy holds only in-frame clones and misses some; the assay was immunoSEQ multiplex PCR. This sample has 70,000 or so clones, with over 65% found just once. Sequenced material: peripheral blood, taken 28 days after the second AZD1222 dose. These receptors were obtained from an adult who received the AZD1222 COVID-19 vaccine.

The chain uses TRBV20-1 and TRBJ1-1; D possibly corresponds to TRBD1 (6 bases). Trimming cost V 3 bases and J 7 bases, with 18 bases left between them. Looked up from germline, CDR1 is DFQATT and CDR2 is SNEGSKA (reference sequence). This CDR3 spans 14 amino acids. As DNA, the CDR3 is TGCAGTGCTAGTGGAGCAGGACAGCGAATTGAAGCTTTCTTT. Its protein is CSASGAGQRIEAFF.

The CDR3 DNA reads as TGTGCCAGCAGCTTCCCGACGACTACGCAAGAGACCCAGTACTTC. Its protein is CASSFPTTTQETQYF. V is TRBV7-9 and J is TRBJ2-5, with D perhaps matching TRBD2 (5 bases). V was pared by 3 bases and J by 2 bases, with 13 bases between. The CDR3 has 15 residues. The germline CDR1 and CDR2 sequences are SEHNR and FQNEAQ (reference sequence). Drawing the rest from reference TRBV7-9 and TRBJ2-5, the complete variable domain is DTGVSQNPRHKITKRGQNVTFRCDPISEHNRLYWYRQTLGQGPEFLTYFQNEAQLEKSRLLSDRFSAERPKGSFSTLEIQRTEQGDSAMYLCASSFPTTTQETQYFGPGTRLLVL.

The chain uses TRBV5-1 and TRBJ2-7; 10 bases match TRBD1. Germline values: CDR1 SGHRS, CDR2 YFSETQ. J gave up 5 bases and V 3 bases, and 8 bases lay outside the gene matches. This CDR3 is 15 amino acids long. This CDR3 reads CASSYRDRGLDEQYF. In DNA form, the CDR3 reads TGCGCCAGCAGCTACCGGGACAGGGGTTTGGACGAGCAGTACTTC.

This sequence joins TRBV29-1 and TRBJ1-1, with 8 bases that match TRBD1. Germline trimming cut 2 bases from V and 4 bases from J; bases unmatched to any gene: 6. The CDR3 totals 14 residues. From germline, CDR1 is SQVTM and CDR2 ANQGSEA. In DNA, the CDR3 is TGCAGCGTTGAATCCTCCAGGGGGCTCACTGAAGCTTTCTTT. This codes for CSVESSRGLTEAFF.

This chain connects TRBV18 to TRBJ1-1, with a weak D call TRBD1 (6 bases). The V gene's germline CDR1 is KGHSH and CDR2 LQKENI. The CDR3 loop spans 15 amino acids. V lost 0 bases and J 4 bases, leaving 12 bases between the germline ends. The CDR3 loop reads CASSPPKTGSTEAFF. In DNA, the CDR3 is TGTGCCAGCTCACCACCGAAAACAGGGAGCACTGAAGCTTTCTTT. Combining the CDR3 with reference TRBV18 and TRBJ1-1 gives the whole variable domain NAGVMQNPRHLVRRRGQEARLRCSPMKGHSHVYWYRQLPEEGLKFMVYLQKENIIDESGMPKERFSAEFPKEGPSILRIQQVVRGDSAAYFCASSPPKTGSTEAFFGQGTRLTVV.

The chain couples TRBV19 to TRBJ2-3; 9 positions match TRBD2. This CDR3 has 15 amino acids. The germline V gene encodes CDR1 LNHDA and CDR2 SQIVND (reference sequence). Trimming at V came to 4 bases and at J to 4 bases, leaving 6 bases not matched to a gene. This CDR3 is CASSSASGVPDTQYF. The DNA of the CDR3 is TGTGCCAGTAGTAGCGCTAGCGGGGTCCCAGATACGCAGTATTTT.

J is TRBJ2-5 and V is TRBV10-3; D remains ambiguous. The CDR3 is made up of 14 amino acids. The V gene's germline CDR1 is ENHRY and CDR2 SYGVKD. The ends were cut back, 3 bases at V and 4 bases at J, with 12 bases in the middle. CDR3 coding DNA: TGTGCCATCAGTGAACACCCAGAACCAGAGACCCAGTACTTC. Translation gives CAISEHPEPETQYF.

This chain uses TRBV5-5 with TRBJ2-7; 8 bases match TRBD2. Losses at the gene ends were 4 bases for V and 6 bases for J; bases not matched to a gene: 9. This CDR3 spans 14 amino acids. Germline V lookup: CDR1 SGHKS, CDR2 YYEKEE (reference sequence). CDR3 coding DNA: TGTGCCAGCAGCCCCACGGATACTAGCGGCGAGCAGTACTTC. This translates into CASSPTDTSGEQYF.

The table lists this clone with a count of one. The chain has TRBV20-1 and TRBJ1-5, with D perhaps matching TRBD1 (6 bases). Germline assignment: CDR1 DFQATT and CDR2 SNEGSKA (reference sequence). Between the trimmed V and J ends, which lost 3 bases and 6 bases, there was a span of 18 bases. This CDR3 spans 15 amino acids. CDR3 in amino acids: CSASRTAELGQPQHF. The DNA for the CDR3 is TGCAGTGCTAGTAGGACAGCCGAGTTAGGTCAGCCCCAGCATTTT.

The chain employs TRBV24-1 and TRBJ2-5; TRBD1 agrees at 7 bases. Germline V CDR1 and CDR2: KGHDR, SFDVKD. J gave up 4 bases and V 9 bases, and 4 bases lay outside the gene matches. The CDR3 is 12 amino acids. The CDR3, as DNA: TGTGCCACCTCCGCAGGGGGAGAGACCCAGTACTTC. Translation gives CATSAGGETQYF.

The chain has TRBV9 and TRBJ2-2; D unresolved. Germline V gene sequence: CDR1 SGDLS, CDR2 YYNGEE. Trimming took off 0 bases at V and 5 bases at J, with 8 bases between the two ends. This CDR3 is built from 14 residues. The CDR3 coding sequence is TGTGCCAGCAGCGTAGAGAAGGATACCGGGGAGCTGTTTTTT. This sequence encodes CASSVEKDTGELFF.

The V gene is TRBV4-1, the J gene TRBJ2-7; 7 positions agree with TRBD1. The CDR3 sequence is 15 residues long. Trimming took 3 bases from V and 2 from J; bases not matched to a gene: 7. CDR1 is MGHRA, CDR2 YSYEKL, per germline. The CDR3 reads CASSQIGGTAYEQYF. Here the CDR3 DNA reads TGCGCCAGCAGCCAGATCGGTGGGACAGCCTACGAGCAGTACTTC.

The chain employs TRBV11-2 and TRBJ2-1; maybe TRBD2 (7 bases). V gave up 3 bases and J gave up 7 bases, with 22 bases separating them. This CDR3 has 17 amino acids. Germline values: CDR1 SGHAT, CDR2 FQNNGV. This CDR3 reads CASSFLSAFGRGNEQFF. CDR3 bases: TGTGCCAGCAGCTTCTTAAGTGCGTTTGGGAGGGGGAATGAGCAGTTCTTC.

V gene TRBV20-1 combines with J gene TRBJ1-1; D gene ambiguous. The CDR3 runs to 10 residues. Trimming took 4 bases from V and 3 from J, leaving 3 bases between them. Per germline, CDR1 DFQATT and CDR2 SNEGSKA (reference sequence). CDR3 coding DNA: TGCAGTGCTACAGACACTGAAGCTTTCTTT. It translates to CSATDTEAFF.

The chain recombines TRBV18 with TRBJ1-6; D is unclear. CDR1 KGHSH and CDR2 LQKENI come from the germline V gene. V was pared by 6 bases and J by 8 bases, with 11 bases between. The CDR3 runs to 13 residues. CDR3: CASSPSSDSPLHF. CDR3 in DNA: TGTGCCAGCTCCCCCTCGAGCGATTCACCCCTCCACTTT. Full variable domain (outside the CDR3, taken from reference TRBV18 and TRBJ1-6): NAGVMQNPRHLVRRRGQEARLRCSPMKGHSHVYWYRQLPEEGLKFMVYLQKENIIDESGMPKERFSAEFPKEGPSILRIQQVVRGDSAAYFCASSPSSDSPLHFGNGTRLTVT.

The V and J genes are TRBV19 and TRBJ2-2, with D possibly being TRBD1 (5 bases). The ends were cut back, 2 bases at V and 4 bases at J, with 14 bases in the middle. This CDR3 contains 16 residues. Germline CDR1 reads LNHDA; CDR2 reads SQIVND (reference sequence). The CDR3 sequence is CASSITPAGSTGELFF. The DNA of the CDR3 is TGTGCCAGTAGTATAACCCCGGCAGGGTCCACCGGGGAGCTGTTTTTT.

V usage is TRBV9 and J usage is TRBJ1-1, with 10 bases lining up with TRBD1. The CDR3 contains 20 residues. V lost 4 bases, J lost 4 bases, and 22 bases stayed unmatched. Germline CDR1 reads SGDLS; CDR2 reads YYNGEE. The CDR3 loop is CASSIGTGVPPGLRGTEAFF. CDR3 coding DNA: TGTGCCAGCAGCATCGGGACAGGGGTTCCGCCGGGCCTACGTGGCACTGAAGCTTTCTTT.

The V and J genes are TRBV5-1 and TRBJ2-7; no clear D gene. Deletions cut 0 bases from V and 4 bases from J, with 8 bases between. The CDR3 is 13 amino acids. Germline assignment: CDR1 SGHRS and CDR2 YFSETQ. This CDR3 is CASSLDDRYEQYF. CDR3 DNA: TGCGCCAGCAGCTTGGATGATCGGTACGAGCAGTACTTC.

V is TRBV5-1 and J is TRBJ2-3; D is perhaps TRBD1 (6 bases). With 1 base removed from V and 6 bases from J, the gap between germline ends came to 6 bases. In germline, CDR1 is SGHRS, CDR2 YFSETQ. The CDR3 sequence is 12 residues long. CDR3 sequence reads: CASSLQGDTQYF. CDR3 in DNA: TGCGCCAGCAGCTTGCAGGGGGATACGCAGTATTTT. Full variable domain (rest looked up from reference TRBV5-1 and TRBJ2-3): KAGVTQTPRYLIKTRGQQVTLSCSPISGHRSVSWYQQTPGQGLQFLFEYFSETQRNKGNFPGRFSGRQFSNSRSEMNVSTLELGDSALYLCASSLQGDTQYFGPGTRLTVL.